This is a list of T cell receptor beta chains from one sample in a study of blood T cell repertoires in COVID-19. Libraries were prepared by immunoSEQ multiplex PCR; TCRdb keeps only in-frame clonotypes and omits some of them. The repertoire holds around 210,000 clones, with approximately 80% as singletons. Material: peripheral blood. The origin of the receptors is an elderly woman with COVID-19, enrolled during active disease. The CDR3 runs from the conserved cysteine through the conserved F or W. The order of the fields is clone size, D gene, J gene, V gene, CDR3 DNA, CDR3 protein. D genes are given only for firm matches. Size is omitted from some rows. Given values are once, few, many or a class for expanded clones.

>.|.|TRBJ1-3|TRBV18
TGTGCCAGCTCACCAGAGACAGTCGGTTCTGGAAACACCATATATTTT
CASSPETVGSGNTIYF
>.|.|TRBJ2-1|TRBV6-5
TGTGCCAGCAGGGGGACTTACAATGAGCAGTTCTTC
CASRGTYNEQFF
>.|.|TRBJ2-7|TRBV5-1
TGCGCCAGCAGCTACGAGGGCGCCGAGCAGTACTTC
CASSYEGAEQYF
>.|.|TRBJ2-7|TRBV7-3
TGTGCCAGCAGCCAGACAGGCTCCGGATACGAGCAGTACTTC
CASSQTGSGYEQYF
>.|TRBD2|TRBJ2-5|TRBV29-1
TGCAGCGTTGCGGCTAGCGGGTACCAAGAGACCCAGTACTTC
CSVAASGYQETQYF
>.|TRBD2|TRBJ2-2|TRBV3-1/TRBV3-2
TGTGCCAGCAGCCGACTAGCCAACACCGGGGAGCTGTTTTTT
CASSRLANTGELFF
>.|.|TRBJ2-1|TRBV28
TGTGCCAGCTTAGGACACCTCCTTAACAATGAGCAGTTCTTC
CASLGHLLNNEQFF
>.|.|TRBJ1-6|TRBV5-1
TGCGCCAGCAGCTTGGTGGGGCCCGAACTACCCAATTCACCCCTCCACTTT
CASSLVGPELPNSPLHF
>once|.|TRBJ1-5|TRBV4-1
TGCGCCAGCAGCCAAGTGGGCGCCAGGAGCAATCAGCCCCAGCATTTT
CASSQVGARSNQPQHF
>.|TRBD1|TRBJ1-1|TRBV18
TGTGCCAGCTCACCTGGGACAGGGGAGGCTGAAGCTTTCTTT
CASSPGTGEAEAFF
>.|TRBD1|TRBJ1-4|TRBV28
TGTGCCAGCACCGCGACAGGGGCGAATGAAAAACTGTTTTTT
CASTATGANEKLFF
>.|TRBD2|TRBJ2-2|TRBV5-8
TGTGCCAGCAGCTTTTTTGGTAGCGGGAGGAGCGGGGAGCTGTTTTTT
CASSFFGSGRSGELFF
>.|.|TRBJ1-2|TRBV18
TGTGCCAGCTCACCCGACAGTTTCCCCGGACATTCTAACTATGGCTACACCTTC
CASSPDSFPGHSNYGYTF
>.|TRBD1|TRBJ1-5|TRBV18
TGTGCCAGCTCACCCCTGGCAGGGGGCCGTCAGCCCCAGCATTTT
CASSPLAGGRQPQHF
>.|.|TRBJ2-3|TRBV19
TGTGCCAGTTCGTGGGGGCAACCCCGCACAGATACGCAGTATTTT
CASSWGQPRTDTQYF
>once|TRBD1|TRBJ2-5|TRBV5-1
TGCGCCAGCAGCTTTTTCGGGACAGACCAAGAGACCCAGTACTTC
CASSFFGTDQETQYF
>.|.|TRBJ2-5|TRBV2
TGTGCCAGCAGTCCCCAACAAGAGACCCAGTACTTC
CASSPQQETQYF
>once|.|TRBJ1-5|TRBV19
TGTGCCAGTAGTATACAGCGTAATCAGCCCCAGCATTTT
CASSIQRNQPQHF
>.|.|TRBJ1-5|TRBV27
TGTGCCAGCAGTTCCTATAGCAATCAGCCCCAGCATTTT
CASSSYSNQPQHF
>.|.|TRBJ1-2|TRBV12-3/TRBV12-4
TGTGCCAGCAGTTTAGCGGGGGGCTATGGCTACACCTTC
CASSLAGGYGYTF
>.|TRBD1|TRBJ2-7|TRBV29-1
TGCAGCGTTGATACAGGGGCGAGCGAGCAGTACTTC
CSVDTGASEQYF
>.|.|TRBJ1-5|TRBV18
TGTGCCAGCTCACCGGGAGGGAATCAGCCCCAGCATTTT
CASSPGGNQPQHF
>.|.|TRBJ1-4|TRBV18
TGTGCCAGCTCAAGGACAGCTATTGCAACTAATGAAAAACTGTTTTTT
CASSRTAIATNEKLFF
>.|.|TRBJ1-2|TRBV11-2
TGTGCCAGCAGCTTAGAGGACAGAAGCGGCTACACCTTC
CASSLEDRSGYTF
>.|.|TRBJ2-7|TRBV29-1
TGCAGCGCCGTCGGGGGGCGAGGTGCTAACGAGCAGTACTTC
CSAVGGRGANEQYF